This record covers a single T cell receptor beta chain. Its antigen is not known. The donors were all Caucasian adults (living in Nashville, Tennessee). Trimming cost V 3 bases and J 3 bases; bases outside gene matches: 6. The CDR3 spans 15 residues. The germline gives CDR1 WNHNN, CDR2 SYGVQD (reference sequence). These data originate in a study of shared clonotypes between healthy human individuals. General observations from the study: Some naive CD4 clonotypes, 5% to 5.5%, turned up in common across four donors.

The method was immunoSEQ multiplex PCR; TCRdb's version includes in-frame clones alone and lacks a portion of them. Here the sample spans roughly 530,000 clones, 90% to 96% being singletons. The sequenced sample was naive CD4+ T cells sorted from blood. Documented subset: CD45RA+ positively selected. This sequence joins TRBV10-1 and TRBJ2-7; 9 bases fit TRBD1. The sequence came from a woman younger than 45 in good health. The CDR3 DNA reads as TGCGCCAGCAGTGATGGGGGACAGGGCATCTACGAGCAGTACTTC. Translated: CASSDGGQGIYEQYF.